The next 8 T cell receptor beta chains were all read from a single sample in a study of identifying expanded T cells in peripheral blood. The assay was immunoSEQ multiplex PCR, and TCRdb's table has in-frame clones only and misses some. The sample yields about 98,000 clones, approximately 89% seen once. What was sequenced was blood. These receptors all come from a person aged 18 to 70 in good health.

The chain joins TRBV7-6 to TRBJ2-1; D is unclear. The V end was cut by 4 bases, the J end by 5 bases, with 9 bases between. Germline-derived CDR1 and CDR2 are SGHVS and FNYEAQ. The length of the CDR3 is 13 residues. The chain's CDR3 is CASSSQPNNEQFF. As DNA, the CDR3 is TGTGCCAGCAGCTCGCAGCCGAACAATGAGCAGTTCTTC.

The chain links TRBV23-1 to TRBJ1-1, with TRBD1 identical over 8 bases. TRBV23-1 is sorted into the ORF group, with uncertain function. This CDR3 region has 16 residues. The junction had 10 bases not matched to a gene; V was cut back by 2 bases and J by 5 bases. CDR3 protein: CASSQRGQVMSTEAFF. DNA of the CDR3: TGCGCCAGCAGTCAACGGGGACAGGTAATGAGTACTGAAGCTTTCTTT.

The V gene is TRBV11-2, the J gene TRBJ2-1; D gene ambiguous. Germline V gene lookup returns CDR1 SGHAT and CDR2 FQNNGV. V was clipped by 2 bases and J by 4 bases, with 9 bases between them. This CDR3 region has 14 residues. CDR3 residues: CASSLTGLYNEQFF. In DNA, the CDR3 is TGTGCCAGCAGCTTAACGGGTCTGTACAATGAGCAGTTCTTC.

V usage is TRBV7-2 and J usage is TRBJ2-1, with 8 bases aligning to TRBD2. J lost 4 bases, V lost 1 base, and 3 bases had no gene match. Germline CDR1 is SGHTA and CDR2 is FQGNSA. This CDR3 spans 15 amino acids. The CDR3 loop is CASSLDGGEYNEQFF. The CDR3 DNA reads TGTGCCAGCAGCTTAGACGGGGGGGAGTACAATGAGCAGTTCTTC.

V usage is TRBV30 and J usage is TRBJ2-1; 10 bases are shared with TRBD1. With 2 bases clipped from V and 4 bases from J, the junction kept 8 bases outside the gene matches. The CDR3 runs 16 residues. Germline V lookup: CDR1 GTSNPN, CDR2 SVGIG (reference sequence). DNA for the CDR3: TGTGCCTGGAGTCATTCCCGACAGGGGGCTTACAATGAGCAGTTCTTC. Translated, it gives CAWSHSRQGAYNEQFF.

This chain joins TRBV2 and TRBJ1-1; no clear D. CDR1 is SNHLY and CDR2 is FYNNEI in the germline V gene. V was trimmed by 8 bases and J by 10 bases, leaving 20 bases between them. The CDR3 is made up of 13 amino acids. CDR3 amino acids: CASRSLGGRAAFF. CDR3 sequence (DNA): TGTGCCAGCCGAAGCCTTGGTGGACGGGCAGCTTTCTTT.

The V gene is TRBV7-9, the J gene TRBJ1-4; TRBD1 agrees at 11 bases. V lost 5 bases and J lost 3; bases outside the gene matches: 14. This CDR3 has 19 amino acids. Germline V gives CDR1 SEHNR, CDR2 FQNEAQ (reference sequence). CDR3 sequence: CASSITGTGGIEANEKLFF. The CDR3 coding sequence is TGTGCCAGCAGCATAACCGGGACAGGGGGTATCGAGGCTAATGAAAAACTGTTTTTT.

This clone was observed once. The chain is built from TRBV2 and TRBJ1-1; possibly TRBD1 for D (5 bases). The CDR3 totals 13 residues. Trimming cost V 6 bases and J 2 bases, with 10 bases left between them. CDR1 and CDR2 from the germline V gene are SNHLY and FYNNEI. The CDR3 DNA follows: TGTGCCAGCAGAGAGGGGCCTAACACTGAAGCTTTCTTT. It translates to CASREGPNTEAFF.